This TCR beta chain came from a study of cytomegalovirus exposure and HLA in healthy donors. Findings and caveats of the study: It was taken for granted in presence/absence analyses that sequencing depth across donors was roughly uniform. One later analysis reportedly identified an Asian-associated ancestry cluster that showed fewer N-insertions than the roughly 700-donor mean.

About this clone itself: No antigen is known for it.

V lost 6 bases, J lost 10 bases, and 3 bases stayed unmatched. The CDR3 consists of 12 residues. Germline loops: CDR1 MNHNY, CDR2 SVGAGI (reference sequence). The PCR used 60 Vbeta and 13 Jbeta primers. The repertoire was sequenced with immunoSEQ multiplex PCR; TCRdb's copy has only in-frame clones and lacks some. The table has over 85,000 clones, less than 85% seen once. The sequenced material came from PBMCs. The clonotype comes from a middle-aged man in good health and CMV-seronegative. The J gene is TRBJ1-6, the V gene TRBV6-6; 7 nucleotides match TRBD1. The CDR3 nucleotides read TGTGCCAGCAGGGACAGGAGATCACCCCTCCACTTT. Translated, it gives CASRDRRSPLHF.